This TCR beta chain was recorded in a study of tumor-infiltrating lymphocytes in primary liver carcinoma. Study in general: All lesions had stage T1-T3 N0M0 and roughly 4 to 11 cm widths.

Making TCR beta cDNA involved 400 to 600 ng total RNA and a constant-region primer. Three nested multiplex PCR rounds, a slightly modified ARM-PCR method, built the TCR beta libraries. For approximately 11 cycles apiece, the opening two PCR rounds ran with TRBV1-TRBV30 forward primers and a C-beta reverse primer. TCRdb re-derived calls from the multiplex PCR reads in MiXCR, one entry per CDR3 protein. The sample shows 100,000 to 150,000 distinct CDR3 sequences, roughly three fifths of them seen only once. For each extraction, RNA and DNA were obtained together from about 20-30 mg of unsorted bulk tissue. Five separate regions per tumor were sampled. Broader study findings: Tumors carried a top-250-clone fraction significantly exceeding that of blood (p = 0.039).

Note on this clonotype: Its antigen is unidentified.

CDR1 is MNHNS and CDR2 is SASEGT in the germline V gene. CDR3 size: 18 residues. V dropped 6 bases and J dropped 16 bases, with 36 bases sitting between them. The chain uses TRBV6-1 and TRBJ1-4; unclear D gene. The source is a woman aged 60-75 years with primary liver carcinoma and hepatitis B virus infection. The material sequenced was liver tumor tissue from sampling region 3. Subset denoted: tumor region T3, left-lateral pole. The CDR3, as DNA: TGTGCCAGCAGCGCTTCCGGGAGGACCCTCGTAACTATTGAAAAGCCGTTTTTT. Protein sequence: CASSASGRTLVTIEKPFF.